A single sample gave rise to the 13 T cell receptor beta chains below, sequenced in a study of blood T cell repertoires in COVID-19. Repertoires were generated with immunoSEQ multiplex PCR, while TCRdb's copy carries only in-frame clones and drops some. Of hundreds of thousands of clones in the sample, about nine tenths were seen once. Source material: PBMCs or T cells enriched from blood (not recorded which). All receptors derive from a woman in her 30s with acute COVID-19.

The chain has TRBV10-1 and TRBJ1-2; 8 nucleotides agree with TRBD1. Trimming at V came to 3 bases and at J to 4 bases, leaving 10 bases not matched to a gene. This CDR3 is 16 amino acids long. The germline CDR1 and CDR2 sequences are WNHNN and SYGVQD (reference sequence). The CDR3 reads CASSEVPRGLRYGYTF. CDR3 nucleotides: TGCGCCAGCAGTGAAGTCCCCAGGGGGCTTCGCTATGGCTACACCTTC.

A few counts support this clone. Other DNA sequences in this sample translate to the same CDR3. This chain's CDR3 is CASSFTGGTEAFF. The CDR3 nucleotides are TGTGCCAGCAGTTTTACAGGGGGCACTGAAGCTTTCTTT. This chain links TRBV12-3 or TRBV12-4 with TRBJ1-1, with 8 positions matching TRBD1. CDR3 length equals 13 residues. J lost 4 bases, V lost 3 bases, and 1 base had no gene match.

J is TRBJ2-2 and V is TRBV14, with TRBD1 matching 7 bases. This CDR3 has 14 residues. With 1 base clipped from V and 7 bases from J, the junction kept 3 bases outside the gene matches. Germline values: CDR1 SGHDN, CDR2 FVKESK. CDR3 nucleotide sequence: TGTGCCAGCAGCCAAGGACAGGGTTTCGGGGAGCTGTTTTTT. It encodes CASSQGQGFGELFF.

The chain links TRBV5-1 to TRBJ2-5, with TRBD1 matching 7 bases. V shed 4 bases and J 4 bases; nucleotides not matched to a gene: 7. CDR3 length: 14 amino acids. Per germline, CDR1 SGHRS and CDR2 YFSETQ. CDR3 nucleotide sequence: TGCGCCAGCAGCGTAGGACAGGCGGGAGAGACCCAGTACTTC. Amino acid sequence: CASSVGQAGETQYF.

The chain uses TRBV7-9 and TRBJ2-5; D possibly corresponds to TRBD2 (5 bases). V lost 5 bases and J 4 bases, leaving 8 bases between the germline ends. The CDR3 sequence is 12 residues long. Germline lookup yields CDR1 SEHNR and CDR2 FQNEAQ (reference sequence). The CDR3 sequence: CASSQRGETQYF. The CDR3 DNA reads TGTGCCAGCAGCCAACGGGGAGAGACCCAGTACTTC.

In DNA, the CDR3 is TGTGCCAGCAGCGTAGGACTAGCGGGGGGTTTCACAGATACGCAGTATTTT. It is translated as CASSVGLAGGFTDTQYF. The chain uses TRBV9 and TRBJ2-3; 13 nucleotides line up with TRBD2. The ends lost 0 bases at V and 2 bases at J; junction bases unmatched: 3. The length of the CDR3 is 17 residues. The V gene's germline CDR1 is SGDLS and CDR2 YYNGEE.

The V gene is TRBV6-2 or TRBV6-3, the J gene TRBJ1-5, with TRBD1 identical over 7 bases. Germline values: CDR1 MNHEY, CDR2 SVGEGT. The length of the CDR3 is 16 residues. The junction had 10 bases not matched to a gene; V was cut back by 4 bases and J by 4 bases. The CDR3 region is CASSWALAGGNQPQHF. CDR3 in DNA: TGTGCCAGCAGTTGGGCCCTGGCAGGGGGAAATCAGCCCCAGCATTTT.

V gene TRBV4-1 combines with J gene TRBJ1-2, with 8 bases aligning to TRBD1. CDR1 and CDR2 from the germline V gene are MGHRA and YSYEKL. Trimming at V came to 3 bases and at J to 7 bases, leaving 7 bases not matched to a gene. The length of the CDR3 is 14 residues. This CDR3 reads CASSHPGQGRGYTF. DNA of the CDR3: TGCGCCAGCAGCCACCCCGGACAGGGACGTGGCTACACCTTC.

This sequence joins TRBV6-4 and TRBJ2-2; TRBD1 matches at 12 bases. The V gene end was trimmed by 2 bases and the J gene end by 6 bases; junction bases not matched to a gene: 4. Per germline, CDR1 MRHNA and CDR2 SNTAGT. This CDR3 region has 16 residues. The CDR3 nucleotides read TGTGCCAGCAGTGACGCGGGACAGGGGGCCCCCGGGGAGCTGTTTTTT. It encodes CASSDAGQGAPGELFF.

This chain links TRBV7-2 with TRBJ1-2, with a possible D match to TRBD1 (5 bases). V dropped 5 bases and J dropped 5 bases, with 18 bases sitting between them. The CDR3 runs to 15 residues. Germline CDR1 reads SGHTA; CDR2 reads FQGNSA. The CDR3 loop reads CASSLQSQDPYGYTF. CDR3 sequence (DNA): TGTGCCAGCAGCCTACAATCACAGGATCCTTATGGCTACACCTTC.

V gene TRBV12-3 or TRBV12-4 combines with J gene TRBJ2-7, with TRBD1 as a possible D gene (6 bases). V lost 3 bases and J 6 bases, leaving 9 bases between the germline ends. The CDR3 spans 12 residues. CDR3 bases: TGTGCCAGCAGTTTTTCAGGGGTCGAGCAGTACTTC. Translating gives CASSFSGVEQYF.

The V call is TRBV30, the J call TRBJ2-5; 8 bases are a match to TRBD1. The CDR3 covers 15 residues. V dropped 3 bases and J dropped 4; count of bases not matched to a gene: 10. Germline V gene lookup returns CDR1 GTSNPN and CDR2 SVGIG (reference sequence). The CDR3 is CAWRSGQGNLETQYF. DNA for the CDR3: TGTGCCTGGAGATCAGGACAGGGTAACTTAGAGACCCAGTACTTC.

This clone was counted between two and nine times. This chain links TRBV4-1 with TRBJ1-1; TRBD1 might be the D (6 bases). The germline gives CDR1 MGHRA, CDR2 YSYEKL. CDR3 length: 15 amino acids. Trimming took 4 bases from V and 1 from J, leaving 13 bases between them. DNA of the CDR3: TGCGCCAGCAGCCCGGCCAGGGGTTCGAACACTGAAGCTTTCTTT. It translates to CASSPARGSNTEAFF.